The clone carrying this T cell receptor (beta chain) has just a few counts. The target antigen is unknown. The sample comes from a study of vaccination and CD4 T cells after COVID-19. CD4+ T cells that had been cultured provided DNA sequenced with the Oncomine TCR Beta short-read assay. Each CDR3 protein is one row after TCRdb ran MiXCR on the PCR reads. The sample has approximately 13,000 distinct CDR3 sequences; more than 25% are singletons. This CDR3 has 15 residues. Specified treatment: approximately 10-day PBMC culture with coronavirus spike peptide pools or control peptides (ViraFEST assay). Input material: cultured CD4+ T cells from blood. The rearrangement joins TRBV21-1 to TRBJ1-6. TRBV21-1 is recorded as a pseudogene. The source is a human donor with COVID-19. This chain's CDR3 is CASSKAGQVNSPLHF. CDR3 coding DNA: TGTGCCAGCAGCAAAGCTGGCCAGGTCAATTCACCCCTCCACTTT.